These T cell receptor beta chains were read from a single sample in a study of lymphopenia after photon versus proton radiotherapy. Only in-frame clones appear in the TCRdb table, and some are missing; sequencing was by immunoSEQ multiplex PCR. The sample has around 20,000 clones, about 83% seen once. Sequencing used peripheral blood, obtained from a patient treated with photon-based radiotherapy. Source of these receptors: a woman in her fifties or sixties with pancreatic cancer. CDR3s include the opening cysteine and the closing phenylalanine or tryptophan. The order of the fields is D gene, J gene, V gene, CDR3 protein. The D gene is left open where the match is weak.

>TRBD2|TRBJ2-1|TRBV28
CASSLVGRAENEQFF
>NA|TRBJ1-1|TRBV5-6
CASSAPLPSNTEAFF
>NA|TRBJ2-2|TRBV9
CASSVGSTGELFF
>NA|TRBJ2-1|TRBV5-6
CASSLLLGTIYNEQFF
>NA|TRBJ2-1|TRBV9
CASSVSGRLEDEQFF
>NA|TRBJ1-1|TRBV19
CASSPGFGQTRTATEAFF
>NA|TRBJ2-7|TRBV20-1
CSASPSYEQYF
>TRBD2|TRBJ2-7|TRBV10-3
CAIGRGDGYEQYF
>NA|TRBJ1-1|TRBV10-3
CAISESGEPNTEAFF
>TRBD2|TRBJ2-1|TRBV29-1
CSVAGTSGVEGNEQFF
>NA|TRBJ2-1|TRBV4-1
CASSQGGNEQFF
>NA|TRBJ1-3|TRBV12-5
CASGFSTDEKTGNTIYF
>TRBD1|TRBJ2-7|TRBV6-6
CASRPGQGAYEQYF
>TRBD2|TRBJ2-3|TRBV28
CASSRGLAGDTDTQYF
>NA|TRBJ2-3|TRBV18
CASSPRTGEPTDTQYF
>NA|TRBJ2-7|TRBV4-3
CASSRGAGGSYEQYF
>NA|TRBJ1-4|TRBV6-5
CASSYIPRRDEKLFF
>NA|TRBJ2-1|TRBV29-1
CSVERNGSPNEQFF
>NA|TRBJ2-3|TRBV5-1
CASSLELDTQYF
>TRBD1|TRBJ2-7|TRBV27
CASSPDRGWYEQYF
>NA|TRBJ2-7|TRBV7-9
CASSLGSSGRSTYEQYF
>TRBD1|TRBJ1-1|TRBV11-2
CASSRTGDRTEAFF
>TRBD2|TRBJ2-1|TRBV11-2
CASSRDYLYNEQFF
>TRBD2|TRBJ2-1|TRBV7-9
CASSPLAGDYNEQFF
>TRBD2|TRBJ2-7|TRBV6-6
CASRGTSGRHEQYF
>NA|TRBJ2-3|TRBV18
CASSTSRGNTDTQYF
>NA|TRBJ1-5|TRBV30
CAWSGQISNQPQHF
>NA|TRBJ2-7|TRBV7-9
CASSPRGGEQYF
>NA|TRBJ2-1|TRBV5-4
CASSLGDWRYNEQFF
>NA|TRBJ1-1|TRBV5-1
CASRGTDTEAFF